This T cell receptor (beta chain) was retrieved from a study of blood T cell repertoires in COVID-19 (dated by TCRdb to 2018 to 2021). Context from the whole study: The collaborator samples originated in the United States, Italy and Spain and spanned the acute and convalescent phases of COVID-19. The dataset comprised deeply sampled blood TCRbeta repertoires from subjects exposed to, actively infected with, or recovered from COVID-19. The prospective study material was composed of cDNA or gDNA derived from T cells, B-cell-depleted T cells, or PBMCs. The samples were drawn from two sources: the first 160 participants of the ongoing ImmuneRACE study, and 1,000 to 1,500 subjects contributed by 6 global collaborators. Where available, HLA class I and class II types were taken from metadata supplied by the sample provider and were not determined by assay-based typing. The repertoires were made available in a free public database intended to serve as a resource for research on the immune response to SARS-CoV-2. A de-identified subject ID, COVID-19 status, age in years and sex were almost always included in the sample metadata.

The collaborating institutions used their own protocols to collect whole blood in K2EDTA tubes. For TCRbeta analysis, collaborator samples were shipped as frozen whole blood, as isolated PBMCs, or as DNA extracted from either sample type. Study-wide findings and limitations: Clinical and demographic metadata were provided uncurated, with the amount varying by source and participant.

This clone was detected only once. The target of this receptor is not known. Base quality data are lacking; no much larger clone is found one base away. TCRbeta CDR3 regions were amplified from genomic DNA using the immunoSEQ Assay, a bias-controlled multiplex PCR. The source study handled its data this way. The number of nucleated cells in each sample was estimated from the amplification of reference gene primers within the assay. To quantify the absolute abundance of each unique TCRbeta CDR3 rearrangement, sequence reads were collapsed and filtered. Productive Simpson clonality was computed per sample as the square root of Simpson's diversity index over productive rearrangements. The table comes from immuneACCESS by way of TCRdb, which keeps in-frame sequences with V and J called. Part of the clones is missing from these tables; in studies checked, under half for an unresolved V gene and the rest for unknown reasons. The D gene and trimming were derived from the DNA, and the V and J assignments and clone size from that table. Within this sample are approximately 31,000 clones, with around 86% of them counted one time only. The ten largest make up more than 5.5% of the sample.

The material sequenced was peripheral blood. The origin of this receptor is an elderly woman with active or convalescent COVID-19.

The encoded CDR3 is CASSREGVGTDTQYF. The nucleotide sequence reads TGCGCCAGCAGCAGAGAGGGGGTGGGCACAGATACGCAGTATTTT. Recombination linked TRBV5-1 to TRBJ2-3; the D gene is perhaps TRBD1, on 6 matching bases. CDR1 and CDR2, looked up from the germline V gene, are SGHRS and YFSETQ. V is pared back by 4 bases and J by 1 base, with 13 bases lying between the germline termini. Including cysteine and phenylalanine, the CDR3 has 15 amino acids. The DNA shown is the 45-base CDR3, in frame from base 1.